Shown below are 28 T cell receptor beta chains from a single sample sequenced in a study of blood T cell repertoires in COVID-19. TCRdb keeps only in-frame clones here, not all; method: immunoSEQ multiplex PCR. The table records more than 200,000 clones, under 90% of them present only once. The sequencing input was peripheral blood. The origin of the receptors is a man in his forties or fifties with COVID-19, enrolled during active disease.

The rearrangement links TRBV7-2 to TRBJ2-7, with D possibly TRBD1 on 5 matching bases. CDR1 and CDR2 (germline): SGHTA, FQGNSA. The length of the CDR3 is 11 residues. With 5 bases removed from V and 8 bases from J, the gap between germline ends came to 10 bases. The chain's CDR3 is CASSTDTQQYF. In DNA form, the CDR3 reads TGTGCCAGCAGCACGGACACACAGCAGTACTTC. The full variable domain, in which reference TRBV7-2 and TRBJ2-7 provide the parts outside the CDR3, is GAGVSQSPSNKVTEKGKDVELRCDPISGHTALYWYRQSLGQGLEFLIYFQGNSAPDKSGLPSDRFSAERTGGSVSTLTIQRTQQEDSAVYLCASSTDTQQYFGPGTRLTVT.

This chain uses TRBV28 with TRBJ1-1, with TRBD1 as a possible D gene (5 bases). This CDR3 is built from 14 residues. The germline CDR1 and CDR2 sequences are MDHEN and SYDVKM. Trimming pared 6 bases from V and 3 bases from J, leaving 14 bases between. CDR3 in DNA: TGTGCCAGCAGGGGGCGCGGTGGCCACACTGAAGCTTTCTTT. This gives the protein CASRGRGGHTEAFF.

J is TRBJ2-7 and V is TRBV4-3; the D gene is possibly TRBD1 (6 bases). The V gene's germline CDR1 is LGHNA and CDR2 YSLEER. The CDR3 spans 18 residues. With 5 bases removed from V and 3 bases from J, the gap between germline ends came to 26 bases. Here the CDR3 DNA reads TGCGCCAGCAGCAAAAACCGGGACACCGGTTTTACGAACTACGAGCAGTACTTC. This codes for CASSKNRDTGFTNYEQYF.

The V call is TRBV2, the J call TRBJ1-1; D gene uncertain. CDR1 and CDR2 (germline): SNHLY, FYNNEI. The germline V and J ends were trimmed by 7 bases and 0 bases, with 9 bases remaining between them. CDR3 length: 13 residues. The CDR3 DNA reads as TGTGCCAGCACACAACAGATGAACACTGAAGCTTTCTTT. This encodes CASTQQMNTEAFF.

The V gene is TRBV7-9, the J gene TRBJ1-2, with TRBD1 identical over 9 bases. This CDR3 is 16 amino acids long. With 1 base clipped from V and 4 bases from J, the junction kept 7 bases outside the gene matches. Per the germline V gene, CDR1 is SEHNR and CDR2 is FQNEAQ (reference sequence). Here the CDR3 reads CASSLGRTGVGYGYTF. The CDR3 DNA sequence: TGTGCCAGCAGCTTAGGGAGGACAGGGGTCGGCTATGGCTACACCTTC.

This clone has a single count. The V gene is TRBV6-1, the J gene TRBJ2-7; 9 bases align to TRBD2. J gave up 3 bases and V 4 bases, and 4 bases lay outside the gene matches. The length of the CDR3 is 14 residues. Looked up from germline, CDR1 is MNHNS and CDR2 is SASEGT. CDR3 amino acids: CASSVAGEGYEQYF. CDR3 coding DNA: TGTGCCAGCAGTGTAGCGGGAGAGGGCTACGAGCAGTACTTC.

This rearrangement joins TRBV3-1 (or the pseudogene TRBV3-2) to TRBJ2-7; D may be TRBD2 (6 bases). V lost 5 bases, J lost 7 bases, and 15 bases lay in between. The CDR3 covers 13 residues. The germline CDR1 and CDR2 sequences are LGHDT and YNNKEL (reference sequence). The CDR3 DNA reads TGTGCCAGCAGCGTCGCGAGCGGGTATGAGCAGTACTTC. Encoded protein: CASSVASGYEQYF.

The V and J genes are TRBV19 and TRBJ2-1, with TRBD2 identical over 12 bases. The trim removed 3 bases at V and 1 base at J, leaving 7 bases unmatched. CDR3 length: 18 amino acids. Germline V gene lookup returns CDR1 LNHDA and CDR2 SQIVND (reference sequence). CDR3 loop: CASSIHPTSGGSYNEQFF. CDR3 bases: TGTGCCAGTAGTATCCATCCGACTAGCGGGGGTTCCTACAATGAGCAGTTCTTC.

V gene TRBV19 combines with J gene TRBJ2-7; 8 bases agree with TRBD1. This CDR3 has 15 amino acids. Germline loops: CDR1 LNHDA, CDR2 SQIVND (reference sequence). V was clipped by 5 bases and J by 0 bases; unmatched bases: 6. CDR3 DNA sequence: TGTGCCAGTAGTGACCGGGACAGGAGCTCCTACGAGCAGTACTTC. This translates into CASSDRDRSSYEQYF.

The V call is TRBV4-1, the J call TRBJ1-5; TRBD1 matches at 8 bases. The CDR3 contains 15 residues. The J segment lost 7 bases and the V segment lost 0 bases, leaving 5 bases of the junction unmatched. Germline V lookup: CDR1 MGHRA, CDR2 YSYEKL. The CDR3 region is CASSQEVTGDQPQHF. The CDR3 DNA reads TGCGCCAGCAGCCAAGAGGTGACAGGGGACCAGCCCCAGCATTTT.

This clone was picked up a small number of times. The rearrangement joins TRBV24-1 to TRBJ2-3; D may be TRBD2 (6 bases). Germline CDR1 reads KGHDR; CDR2 reads SFDVKD. The CDR3 sequence is 15 residues long. Deletions cut 4 bases from V and 4 bases from J, with 14 bases between. CDR3 coding DNA: TGTGCCACCAGTGAGGCCTCCCGGAGGGCAGATACGCAGTATTTT. Its translation is CATSEASRRADTQYF.

This clone was picked up a small number of times. V usage is TRBV11-2 and J usage is TRBJ1-6, with 10 bases identical to TRBD1. The V segment lost 5 bases and the J segment 6 bases; nucleotides outside the gene matches: 10. The CDR3 has 17 amino acids. Per the germline V gene, CDR1 is SGHAT and CDR2 is FQNNGV. DNA for the CDR3: TGTGCCAGCAGCCATAGACGACAGGGGGCGAGTAATTCACCCCTCCACTTT. Protein product: CASSHRRQGASNSPLHF.

The genes are TRBV2 and TRBJ2-7; the D is unclear. With 4 bases removed from V and 7 bases from J, the gap between germline ends came to 8 bases. This CDR3 spans 11 amino acids. Germline V gene data show CDR1 as SNHLY and CDR2 as FYNNEI. The CDR3 here is CASSGFLEQYF. The DNA of the CDR3 is TGTGCCAGCAGTGGTTTCTTAGAGCAGTACTTC.

The chain uses TRBV30 and TRBJ2-7, with D maybe TRBD2 (6 bases). In germline, CDR1 is GTSNPN, CDR2 SVGIG (reference sequence). V gave up 0 bases and J gave up 4 bases, with 16 bases separating them. The CDR3 totals 15 residues. The CDR3 DNA sequence: TGTGCCTGGAGTGTACGGGGACGGGGGATTTACGAGCAGTACTTC. Protein: CAWSVRGRGIYEQYF.

The genes are TRBV6-5 and TRBJ2-7, with D possibly matching TRBD1 (5 bases). CDR1 is MNHEY and CDR2 is SVGAGI in the germline V gene. V was pared by 2 bases and J by 1 base, with 12 bases between. There are 15 residues in the CDR3. The CDR3 loop is CASSYGASFSYEQYF. The CDR3 region has the DNA TGTGCCAGCAGTTACGGGGCCTCCTTTTCCTACGAGCAGTACTTC.

The rearrangement links TRBV7-9 to TRBJ1-5; D gene uncertain. The CDR3 spans 12 residues. Germline V gene data show CDR1 as SEHNR and CDR2 as FQNEAQ (reference sequence). V gave up 5 bases and J gave up 5 bases, with 7 bases separating them. This chain's CDR3 is CASSTRDQPQHF. CDR3 coding DNA: TGTGCCAGCAGCACGCGAGATCAGCCCCAGCATTTT.

The chain combines TRBV7-6 with TRBJ2-7, with 7 bases fitting TRBD1. This CDR3 is 17 amino acids long. Germline V lookup: CDR1 SGHVS, CDR2 FNYEAQ. J lost 4 bases, V lost 4 bases, and 16 bases had no gene match. This chain's CDR3 is CASSSSRQGRGAYEQYF. CDR3 sequence (DNA): TGTGCCAGCAGCTCATCCAGACAGGGAAGAGGGGCGTACGAGCAGTACTTC.

The V call is TRBV9, the J call TRBJ2-3; 7 bases are shared with TRBD1. CDR1 SGDLS and CDR2 YYNGEE come from the germline V gene. Unmatched junction bases numbered 6, after V lost 4 bases and J lost 4 bases. This CDR3 contains 14 residues. The CDR3 sequence is CASSTQGFADTQYF. CDR3 nucleotide sequence: TGTGCCAGCAGCACACAGGGGTTCGCAGATACGCAGTATTTT. Complete variable domain (other parts from reference TRBV9 and TRBJ2-3): DSGVTQTPKHLITATGQRVTLRCSPRSGDLSVYWYQQSLDQGLQFLIQYYNGEERAKGNILERFSAQQFPDLHSELNLSSLELGDSALYFCASSTQGFADTQYFGPGTRLTVL.

This chain links TRBV29-1 with TRBJ2-7; D possibly corresponds to TRBD2 (6 bases). Germline V lookup: CDR1 SQVTM, CDR2 ANQGSEA. V was shortened by 2 bases and J by 7 bases, with 15 bases between the two germline ends. This CDR3 contains 13 residues. The CDR3 loop reads CSVESRDRGEQYF. The CDR3 DNA reads TGCAGCGTTGAAAGCCGAGATCGGGGGGAGCAGTACTTC.

A note on this clone: Relative to the germline gene, one junction end is altered; a read error may explain this. The chain recombines TRBV7-3 with TRBJ2-6; D is perhaps TRBD1 (5 bases). This CDR3 contains 18 residues. Germline CDR1 SGHTA, CDR2 FQGTGA. For the CDR3, the DNA is TGTGCCAGCAGCTTACCTGCAGGCGAAAGCTCTGGGGCTAACGTCCTGACTTTC. This translates into CASSLPAGESSGANVLTF.

This clone was seen a handful of times. The rearrangement uses TRBV28 and TRBJ2-1; D might be TRBD1 (6 bases). The CDR3 totals 15 residues. The germline V gene has CDR1 MDHEN and CDR2 SYDVKM. Trimming removed 3 bases from V and 4 bases from J, with 13 bases in between. The CDR3 sequence: CASSFHRDIYNEQFF. The CDR3 DNA follows: TGTGCCAGCAGTTTCCACCGGGACATATACAATGAGCAGTTCTTC.

The genes are TRBV5-5 and TRBJ2-7, with D possibly matching TRBD1 (6 bases). Germline V lookup: CDR1 SGHKS, CDR2 YYEKEE (reference sequence). The CDR3 loop spans 15 amino acids. V lost 5 bases and J lost 3, with 18 bases in between. DNA of the CDR3: TGTGCCAGCAGACCCCTGGTACAGGGCTTCTACGAGCAGTACTTC. It translates to CASRPLVQGFYEQYF.

The J gene is TRBJ2-2, the V gene TRBV7-2; the D gene is possibly TRBD1 (5 bases). V was trimmed by 2 bases and J by 1 base, leaving 11 bases between them. CDR1 and CDR2 (germline): SGHTA, FQGNSA. The CDR3 runs to 16 residues. In DNA, the CDR3 is TGTGCCAGCAGCTTAAAATCAGGGTGGAACACCGGGGAGCTGTTTTTT. It encodes CASSLKSGWNTGELFF.

The genes are TRBV2 and TRBJ1-4; 8 bases are a match to TRBD1. V trimming: 7 bases; J trimming: 7 bases; junction bases outside the gene matches: 11. The CDR3 runs 15 residues. The germline V gene has CDR1 SNHLY and CDR2 FYNNEI. CDR3 DNA: TGTGCCAGCAAATTGACACAGGGGGAGGGTGAAAAACTGTTTTTT. Amino acid sequence: CASKLTQGEGEKLFF. Complete variable domain (other parts from reference TRBV2 and TRBJ1-4): EPEVTQTPSHQVTQMGQEVILRCVPISNHLYFYWYRQILGQKVEFLVSFYNNEISEKSEIFDDQFSVERPDGSNFTLKIRSTKLEDSAMYFCASKLTQGEGEKLFFGSGTQLSVL.

The rearrangement links TRBV6-2 or TRBV6-3 to TRBJ2-7; tentatively, D is TRBD2 (5 bases). The CDR3 is 14 amino acids. V lost 2 bases and J 3 bases, leaving 11 bases between the germline ends. The germline V gene encodes CDR1 MNHEY and CDR2 SVGEGT. This CDR3 is CASSYEGLFYEQYF. As DNA, the CDR3 is TGTGCCAGCAGTTACGAAGGACTCTTCTACGAGCAGTACTTC.

The chain recombines TRBV6-6 with TRBJ2-7; 9 nucleotides align to TRBD1. There are 14 residues in the CDR3. V was pared by 5 bases and J by 0 bases, with 2 bases of the junction left unmatched. Germline V gene sequence: CDR1 MNHNY, CDR2 SVGAGI (reference sequence). CDR3 protein: CASSGTGNSYEQYF. CDR3 sequence (DNA): TGTGCCAGCAGTGGGACAGGGAACTCCTACGAGCAGTACTTC.

V usage is TRBV3-1 (or the pseudogene TRBV3-2) and J usage is TRBJ2-7, with 12 bases fitting TRBD2. With V trimmed by 4 bases and J by 6 bases, 7 bases remained unmatched. CDR1 is LGHDT and CDR2 is YNNKEL in the germline V gene (reference sequence). CDR3 length: 15 residues. CDR3 nucleotide sequence: TGTGCCAGCAGCCTCGTGACTAGCGGGAGTCGCGAGCAGTACTTC. Amino acids: CASSLVTSGSREQYF.

CDR3 protein: CASSVGLTGDEKLFF. The CDR3, as DNA: TGTGCCAGCAGCGTGGGGTTGACAGGGGATGAAAAACTGTTTTTT. V gene TRBV9 combines with J gene TRBJ1-4, with TRBD1 matching over 8 bases. There are 15 residues in the CDR3. Unmatched junction bases numbered 6, after V lost 2 bases and J lost 6 bases. Germline V gene lookup returns CDR1 SGDLS and CDR2 YYNGEE.